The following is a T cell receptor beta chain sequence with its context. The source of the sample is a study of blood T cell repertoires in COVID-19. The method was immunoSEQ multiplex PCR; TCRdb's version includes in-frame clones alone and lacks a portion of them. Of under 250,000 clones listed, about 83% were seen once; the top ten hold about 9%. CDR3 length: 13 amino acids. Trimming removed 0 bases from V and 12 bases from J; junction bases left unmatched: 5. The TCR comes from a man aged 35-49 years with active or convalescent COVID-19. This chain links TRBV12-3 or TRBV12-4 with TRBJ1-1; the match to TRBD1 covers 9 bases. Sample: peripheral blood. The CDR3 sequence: CASSLAGTGRPFF. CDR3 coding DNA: TGTGCCAGCAGTTTAGCCGGGACAGGGAGACCTTTCTTT.